A selection of T cell receptor beta chains follows, all from one sample in a study of vaccination and CD4 T cells after COVID-19. No cognate antigen is known for these TCRs. One entry per CDR3 protein, called by TCRdb with MiXCR from the PCR reads. The sample has fewer than 20,000 distinct CDR3 sequences, 50% to 55% seen once. Source material: CD4+ T cells from blood, cultured in vitro. Receptors were obtained from a human donor who had recovered from COVID-19. The CDR3 runs from the conserved cysteine through the conserved F or W. D genes are given only for firm matches. Clone size is not always given. Where it is, it says once, few, many or a class for expanded clones.

d_call	clone_size	v_call	j_call	cdr3_length	cdr3_nt	cdr3_aa
NA	few	TRBV6-1	TRBJ1-5	16	TGTGCCAGCAGTGGCGCTGAGGGACAAGGTAATCAGCCCCAGCATTTT	CASSGAEGQGNQPQHF
NA	NA	TRBV6-5	TRBJ2-7	15	TGTGCCAGCAGTTTAGGACGGGCCGGAGACTACGAGCAGTACTTC	CASSLGRAGDYEQYF
NA	NA	TRBV6-1	TRBJ1-5	16	TGTGCCAGCAGTGAAGCCGGGGGGGGATACGGACAGCCCCAGCATTTT	CASSEAGGGYGQPQHF
TRBD1	few	TRBV2	TRBJ2-3	14	TGTGCCAGCACCCGGGACAGGGTCACAGATACGCAGTATTTT	CASTRDRVTDTQYF
TRBD1	NA	TRBV15	TRBJ2-7	15	TGTGCCACCAGCAGAAGGACAGGAGGACCCTACGAGCAGTACTTC	CATSRRTGGPYEQYF
TRBD1	NA	TRBV20-1	TRBJ1-2	13	TGCAGCGGAGGACAGGGGGCCGGCTATGGCTACACCTTC	CSGGQGAGYGYTF
NA	NA	TRBV20-1	TRBJ2-4	13	TGCAGTGCCCGGGGTATAGCCAAAAACATTCAGTACTTC	CSARGIAKNIQYF
NA	NA	TRBV6-1	TRBJ2-5	15	TGTGCCAGCAATGAAAACGGCCTCGGACAAGAGACCCAGTACTTC	CASNENGLGQETQYF
NA	NA	TRBV20-1	TRBJ2-5	13	TGCAGTGCTAGAGGCAGCGGACAAGAGACCCAGTACTTC	CSARGSGQETQYF
NA	NA	TRBV15	TRBJ1-5	14	TGTGCCACCAGCAGAGAAGACCGCAATCAGCCCCAGCATTTT	CATSREDRNQPQHF
NA	NA	TRBV15	TRBJ2-3	13	TGTGCCACCAGCAGAGATCGGGGAGATACGCAGTATTTT	CATSRDRGDTQYF
TRBD2	NA	TRBV12-3/TRBV12-4	TRBJ2-7	14	TGTGCCAGCAGTCCGCTAGCGGGAGTTGATGAGCAGTACTTC	CASSPLAGVDEQYF
NA	NA	TRBV19	TRBJ1-2	12	TGTGCCAGTAGTATAACCGACGGTCTGCGCACCTTC	CASSITDGLRTF
TRBD2	NA	TRBV28	TRBJ2-7	16	TGTGCCAGCAGTTCCCCGGGGAGCGGGAGATCCTACGAGCAGTACTTC	CASSSPGSGRSYEQYF
TRBD1	few	TRBV7-2	TRBJ1-6	13	TGTGCCGGGGGGACAGGGTTTGGTTCACCCCTCCACTTT	CAGGTGFGSPLHF
TRBD1	NA	TRBV19	TRBJ2-3	15	TGTGCCAGTAGTCCCGGACAGGGAACGTCAGATACGCAGTATTTT	CASSPGQGTSDTQYF
NA	few	TRBV2	TRBJ2-7	11	TGTGCCAGCAGCGGGGAGTACGAGCAGTACTTC	CASSGEYEQYF
NA	NA	TRBV20-1	TRBJ1-5	12	TGCAGTGGGTCAATTAACAATCAGCCCCAGCATTTT	CSGSINNQPQHF
TRBD1	NA	TRBV6-1	TRBJ1-2	18	TGTGCCAGCAGTCCCCGACAGGGCGCTTTGACAGCTAACTATGGCTACACCTTC	CASSPRQGALTANYGYTF
TRBD2	NA	TRBV7-8	TRBJ2-2	15	TGTGCCAGCAGCTTAGAAGGCGGGAGCCCCGTGGAGCTGTTTTTT	CASSLEGGSPVELFF
NA	NA	TRBV27	TRBJ1-1	16	TGTGCCAGCAGTTTAAGGTCGAGTCAGGGGAGCACTGAAGCTTTCTTT	CASSLRSSQGSTEAFF
TRBD2	once	TRBV6-5	TRBJ2-3	14	TGTGCCAGCAGTTTTTCAGCGGGAGGAGATACGCAGTATTTT	CASSFSAGGDTQYF
NA	NA	TRBV11-2	TRBJ1-6	12	TGTGCCAGCAGCTTAGATGTGCCACCCCTCCACTTT	CASSLDVPPLHF
TRBD1	NA	TRBV5-4	TRBJ1-1	15	TGTGCCAGCAGCCGCACGTCGGGACAGTACACTGAAGCTTTCTTT	CASSRTSGQYTEAFF
TRBD1	NA	TRBV2	TRBJ2-5	15	TGTGCCAGCAGTAACAGGGGAGAGTACCAAGAGACCCAGTACTTC	CASSNRGEYQETQYF
NA	NA	TRBV11-3	TRBJ2-3	14	TGTGCCAGCTGGTGTGGGATTTGCACAGATACGCAGTATTTT	CASWCGICTDTQYF
TRBD1	NA	TRBV7-9	TRBJ2-1	17	TGTGCCAGCAGCAGGACAGGCCTTGAAAGGGGGCACAATGAGCAGTTCTTC	CASSRTGLERGHNEQFF
NA	few	TRBV6-1	TRBJ1-6	17	TGTGCCAGCAGTGATAGTAGGATTAGCTCCTATAATTCACCCCTCCACTTT	CASSDSRISSYNSPLHF
NA	NA	TRBV19	TRBJ2-2	15	TGTGCCAGTAGTCCTTTGCGGGAGAACACCGGGGAGCTGTTTTTT	CASSPLRENTGELFF
TRBD2	NA	TRBV20-1	TRBJ2-7	16	TGCAGTGCTAGAGATCCTAGCGGGAGTGATACTTACGAGCAGTACTTC	CSARDPSGSDTYEQYF
TRBD1	NA	TRBV19	TRBJ1-2	15	TGTGCCAGTAGTACCATGGGACAGGGGGCGGCTGGCTACACCTTC	CASSTMGQGAAGYTF
NA	NA	TRBV15	TRBJ1-1	13	TGTGCCACGAGCAGGAACATGAACACTGAAGCTTTCTTT	CATSRNMNTEAFF
TRBD1	NA	TRBV7-8	TRBJ2-7	14	TGTGCCAGCAGCTTTGGGACAGATCTCTACGAGCAGTACTTC	CASSFGTDLYEQYF
NA	NA	TRBV5-1	TRBJ2-2	14	TGCGCCAGCAGCTTGGGACACGGCACCGGGGAGCTGTTTTTT	CASSLGHGTGELFF
TRBD1	few	TRBV7-9	TRBJ1-5	20	TGTGCCAGCAGCCCCTCCACCGGGACAGGGGGCAGGAGGGGCAATCAGCCCCAGCATTTT	CASSPSTGTGGRRGNQPQHF
NA	medium-sized	TRBV28	TRBJ1-5	15	TGTGCCAGCAGTTTGGAACAGGACGAGAATCAGCCCCAGCATTTT	CASSLEQDENQPQHF
NA	NA	TRBV5-8	TRBJ1-1	13	TGTGCCAGCAGCTGGACAGTGAACACTGAAGCTTTCTTT	CASSWTVNTEAFF